The TCR beta chain described here comes from a study of cytomegalovirus exposure and HLA in healthy donors. Germline V gives CDR1 SGHDN, CDR2 FVKESK. Deletions cut 4 bases from V and 7 bases from J, with 7 bases between. This CDR3 has 11 amino acids. A multiplex PCR was run with 60 Vbeta primers and 13 Jbeta primers. TCRdb's copy holds only in-frame clones and misses some; the assay was immunoSEQ multiplex PCR. Its clone listing holds 140,000 to 150,000 clones. The origin of this receptor is a woman between 50 and 59 years old in good health and CMV-seronegative. The chain joins TRBV14 to TRBJ1-1; D unresolved. The sample comprised PBMCs. In DNA, the CDR3 is TGTGCCAGCAGCCTCTACAGTGAAGCTTTCTTT. Protein product: CASSLYSEAFF.